This TCR beta chain was captured in a study of metastatic and nonmetastatic thyroid tumors. At the level of the study: The authors compared repertoires across blood and tumor or nodule tissue from malignant and benign thyroid patients.

MiXCR reprocessed the PCR reads for TCRdb. The profile covers roughly 70,000 clones, with more than 15% appearing a single time and 9.5% to 15% taken by the ten largest. Study-level findings and limits: Benign nodules were reported to have significantly lower TCR beta diversity than malignant thyroid tumors, in blood and tumor.

This clone showed up many times. Its antigen is unidentified. V lost 1 base and J 8 bases, leaving 21 bases between the germline ends. CDR1 is LGHNA, CDR2 YNFKEQ, per germline. The CDR3 loop spans 17 amino acids. Nobody among the patients had been given any treatment before thyroid surgery. This sequence joins TRBV4-2 and TRBJ2-1; D gene uncertain. This TCR was recovered from a female donor with papillary thyroid cancer or a benign thyroid nodule (not recorded which). Some clones in this sample may be carry-over from other donors' samples. The sequencing sample was made of blood. CDR3 sequence: CASSQGGAIRRGDEQFF. For the CDR3, the DNA is TGTGCCAGCAGCCAAGGCGGAGCTATCCGGCGAGGCGATGAGCAGTTCTTC.